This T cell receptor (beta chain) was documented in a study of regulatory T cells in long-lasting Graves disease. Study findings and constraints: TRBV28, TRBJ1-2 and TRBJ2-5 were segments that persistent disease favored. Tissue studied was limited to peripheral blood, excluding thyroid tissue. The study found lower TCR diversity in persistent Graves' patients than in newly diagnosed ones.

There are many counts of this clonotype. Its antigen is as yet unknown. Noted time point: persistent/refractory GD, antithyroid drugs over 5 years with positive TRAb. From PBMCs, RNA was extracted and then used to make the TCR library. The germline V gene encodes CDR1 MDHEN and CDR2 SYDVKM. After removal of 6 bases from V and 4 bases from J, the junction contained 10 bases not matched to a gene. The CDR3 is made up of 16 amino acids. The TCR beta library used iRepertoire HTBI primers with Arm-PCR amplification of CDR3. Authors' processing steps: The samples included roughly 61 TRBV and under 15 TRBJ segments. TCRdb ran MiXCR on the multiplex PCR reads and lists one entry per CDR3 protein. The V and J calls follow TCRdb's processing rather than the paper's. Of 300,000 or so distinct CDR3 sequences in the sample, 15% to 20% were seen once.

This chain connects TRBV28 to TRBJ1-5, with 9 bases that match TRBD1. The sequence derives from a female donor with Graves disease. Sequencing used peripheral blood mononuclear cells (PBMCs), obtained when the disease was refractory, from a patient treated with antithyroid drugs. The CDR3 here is CASSWDRESRNQPQHF. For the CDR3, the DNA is TGTGCCAGCAGCTGGGACAGGGAGAGTCGGAATCAGCCCCAGCATTTT. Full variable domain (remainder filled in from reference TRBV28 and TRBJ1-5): DVKVTQSSRYLVKRTGEKVFLECVQDMDHENMFWYRQDPGLGLRLIYFSYDVKMKEKGDIPEGYSVSREKKERFSLILESASTNQTSMYLCASSWDRESRNQPQHFGDGTRLSIL.